The entry that follows covers one T cell receptor beta chain sequence. Its specificity is not known. PCR was performed a second time for about 6 to 11 cycles using a sample-barcoded 5' primer and a J-beta primer mix. TCRdb passed the 5' RACE reads through MiXCR, listing each CDR3 protein once. Of 1.4 million or so distinct CDR3 sequences listed, around 40% are singletons. The data were obtained in a study of blood T cells in healthy people across ages. Points from the study as a whole: Among T cells, TCR beta diversity per million cells dropped roughly linearly as age rose.

CDR1 is DFQATT, CDR2 SNEGSKA, per germline (reference sequence). Trimming removed 1 base from V and 8 bases from J, with 14 bases in between. CDR3 size: 13 residues. The sequencing sample was made of blood. The chain combines TRBV20-1 with TRBJ1-2; D perhaps matches TRBD1 (6 bases). The source is a woman between 18 and 30 years old in good health. The CDR3 coding sequence is TGCAGTGCTAGAGGACCGGGGGCGATAGGCTACACCTTC. This translates into CSARGPGAIGYTF.